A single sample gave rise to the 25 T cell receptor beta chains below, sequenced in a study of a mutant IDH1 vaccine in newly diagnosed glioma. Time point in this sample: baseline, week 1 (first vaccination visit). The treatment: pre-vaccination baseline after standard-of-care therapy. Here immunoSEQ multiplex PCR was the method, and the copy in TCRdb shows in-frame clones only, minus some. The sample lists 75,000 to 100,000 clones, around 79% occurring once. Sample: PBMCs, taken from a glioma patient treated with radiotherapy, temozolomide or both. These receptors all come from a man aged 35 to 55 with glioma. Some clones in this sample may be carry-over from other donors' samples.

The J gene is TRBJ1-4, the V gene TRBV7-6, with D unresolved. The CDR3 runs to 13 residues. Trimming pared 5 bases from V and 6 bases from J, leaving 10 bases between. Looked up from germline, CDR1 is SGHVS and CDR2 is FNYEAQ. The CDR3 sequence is CASSRRVDEKLFF. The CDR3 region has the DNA TGTGCCAGCAGCCGGAGGGTTGATGAAAAACTGTTTTTT.

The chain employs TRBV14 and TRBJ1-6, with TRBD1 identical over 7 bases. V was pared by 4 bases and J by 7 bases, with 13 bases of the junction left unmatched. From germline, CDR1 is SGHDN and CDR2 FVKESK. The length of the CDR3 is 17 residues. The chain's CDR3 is CASSLRGGRRRNSPLHF. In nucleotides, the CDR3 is TGTGCCAGCAGCCTCAGGGGGGGGCGGCGGAGGAATTCACCCCTCCACTTT.

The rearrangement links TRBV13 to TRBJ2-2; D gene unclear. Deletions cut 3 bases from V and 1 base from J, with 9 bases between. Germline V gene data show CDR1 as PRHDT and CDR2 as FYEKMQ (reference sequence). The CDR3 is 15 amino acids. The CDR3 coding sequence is TGTGCCAGCAGCTTTCTAAGTAGGAACACCGGGGAGCTGTTTTTT. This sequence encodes CASSFLSRNTGELFF.

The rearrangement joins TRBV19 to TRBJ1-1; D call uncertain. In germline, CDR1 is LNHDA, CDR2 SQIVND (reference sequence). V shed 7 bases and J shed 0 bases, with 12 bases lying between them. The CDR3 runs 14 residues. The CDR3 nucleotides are TGTGCCAGTACCAATCTATTAATGAACACTGAAGCTTTCTTT. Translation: CASTNLLMNTEAFF. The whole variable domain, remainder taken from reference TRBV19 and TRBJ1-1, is DGGITQSPKYLFRKEGQNVTLSCEQNLNHDAMYWYRQDPGQGLRLIYYSQIVNDFQKGDIAEGYSVSREKKESFPLTVTSAQKNPTAFYLCASTNLLMNTEAFFGQGTRLTVV.

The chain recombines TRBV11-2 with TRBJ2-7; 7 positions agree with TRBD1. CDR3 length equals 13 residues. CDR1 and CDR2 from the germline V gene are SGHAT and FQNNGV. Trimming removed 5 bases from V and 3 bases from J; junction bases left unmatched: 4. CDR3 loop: CASSVRQGYEQYF. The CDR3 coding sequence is TGTGCCAGCAGCGTTAGACAGGGCTACGAGCAGTACTTC.

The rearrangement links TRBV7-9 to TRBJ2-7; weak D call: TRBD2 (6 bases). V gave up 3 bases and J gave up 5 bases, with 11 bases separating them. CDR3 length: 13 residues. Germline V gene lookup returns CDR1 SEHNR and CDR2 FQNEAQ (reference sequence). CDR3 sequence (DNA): TGTGCCAGCAGCTTGGGAGGTATCGACGAGCAGTACTTC. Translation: CASSLGGIDEQYF.

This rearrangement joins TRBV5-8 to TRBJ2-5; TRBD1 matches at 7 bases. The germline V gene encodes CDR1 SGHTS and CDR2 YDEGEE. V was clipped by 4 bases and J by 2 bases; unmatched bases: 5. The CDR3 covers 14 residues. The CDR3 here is CASSRTGYQETQYF. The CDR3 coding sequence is TGTGCCAGCAGCCGGACAGGTTATCAAGAGACCCAGTACTTC.

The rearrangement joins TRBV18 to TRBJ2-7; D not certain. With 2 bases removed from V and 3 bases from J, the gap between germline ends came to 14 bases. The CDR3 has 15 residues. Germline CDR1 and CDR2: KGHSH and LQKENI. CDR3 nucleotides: TGTGCCAGCTCACCATCCAGTCCGCAAGGCTACGAGCAGTACTTC. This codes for CASSPSSPQGYEQYF.

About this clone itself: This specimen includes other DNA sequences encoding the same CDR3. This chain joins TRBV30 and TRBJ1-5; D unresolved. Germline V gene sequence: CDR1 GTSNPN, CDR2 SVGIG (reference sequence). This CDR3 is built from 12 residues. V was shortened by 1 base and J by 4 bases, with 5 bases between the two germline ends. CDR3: CAWSGGNQPQHF. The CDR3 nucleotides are TGTGCCTGGAGTGGCGGAAATCAGCCCCAGCATTTT.

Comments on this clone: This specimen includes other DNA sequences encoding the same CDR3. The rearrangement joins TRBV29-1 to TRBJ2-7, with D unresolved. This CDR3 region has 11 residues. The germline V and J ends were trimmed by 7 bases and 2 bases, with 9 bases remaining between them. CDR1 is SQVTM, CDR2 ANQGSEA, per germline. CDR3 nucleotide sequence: TGCAGCGCCGGGCAGACCTACGAGCAGTACTTC. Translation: CSAGQTYEQYF.

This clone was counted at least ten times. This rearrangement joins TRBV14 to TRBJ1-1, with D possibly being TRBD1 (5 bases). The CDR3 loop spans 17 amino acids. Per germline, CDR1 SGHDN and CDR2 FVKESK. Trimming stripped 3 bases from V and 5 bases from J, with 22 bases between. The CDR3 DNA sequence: TGTGCCAGCAGCCATACCCTCTTAGGGGCGCCTCGGACTGAAGCTTTCTTT. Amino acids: CASSHTLLGAPRTEAFF.

CDR3 DNA sequence: TGTGCTAGTGGTTTGGTACAAGGACAGGGATCTGAAGCTTTCTTT. Its translation: CASGLVQGQGSEAFF. This chain links TRBV12-5 with TRBJ1-1, with 8 bases that match TRBD1. V trimming: 0 bases; J trimming: 6 bases; junction bases outside the gene matches: 6. The CDR3 spans 15 residues. From germline, CDR1 is LGHNT and CDR2 FRNRAP.

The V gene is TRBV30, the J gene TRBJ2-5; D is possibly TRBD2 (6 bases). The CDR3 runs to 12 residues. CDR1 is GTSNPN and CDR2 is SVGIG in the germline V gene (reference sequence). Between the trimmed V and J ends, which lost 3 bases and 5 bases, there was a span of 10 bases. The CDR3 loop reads CAWSGGSETQYF. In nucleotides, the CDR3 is TGTGCCTGGAGCGGGGGATCCGAGACCCAGTACTTC.

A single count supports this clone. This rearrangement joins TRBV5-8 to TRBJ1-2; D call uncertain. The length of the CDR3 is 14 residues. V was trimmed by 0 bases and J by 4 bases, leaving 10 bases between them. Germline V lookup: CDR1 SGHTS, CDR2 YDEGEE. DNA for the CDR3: TGTGCCAGCAGCTTGGTTCGGACCCTCTATGGCTACACCTTC. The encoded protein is CASSLVRTLYGYTF.

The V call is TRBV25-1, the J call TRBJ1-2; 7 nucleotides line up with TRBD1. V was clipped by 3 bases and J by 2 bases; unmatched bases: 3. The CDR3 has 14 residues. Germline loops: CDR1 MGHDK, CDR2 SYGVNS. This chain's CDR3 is CASSDLTGNYGYTF. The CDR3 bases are TGTGCCAGCAGTGACCTGACAGGGAACTATGGCTACACCTTC.

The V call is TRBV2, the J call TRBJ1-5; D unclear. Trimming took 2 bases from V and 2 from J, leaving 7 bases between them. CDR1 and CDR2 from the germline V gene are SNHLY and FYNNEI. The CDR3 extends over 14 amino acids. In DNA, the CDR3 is TGTGCCAGCAGTGAATTGATGGGCAATCAGCCCCAGCATTTT. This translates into CASSELMGNQPQHF.

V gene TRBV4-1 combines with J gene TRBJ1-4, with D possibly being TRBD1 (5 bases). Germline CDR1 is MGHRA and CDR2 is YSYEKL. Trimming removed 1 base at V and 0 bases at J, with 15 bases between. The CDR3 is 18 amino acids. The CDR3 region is CASSQGQPVLSTNEKLFF. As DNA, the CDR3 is TGCGCCAGCAGCCAAGGACAGCCAGTTTTGTCAACTAATGAAAAACTGTTTTTT.

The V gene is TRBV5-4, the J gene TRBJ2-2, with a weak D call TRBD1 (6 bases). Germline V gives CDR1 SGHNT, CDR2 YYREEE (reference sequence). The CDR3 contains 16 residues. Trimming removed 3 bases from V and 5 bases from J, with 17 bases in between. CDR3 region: CASSSPTGRVTGELFF. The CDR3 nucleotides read TGTGCCAGCAGCTCTCCAACAGGGCGGGTAACCGGGGAGCTGTTTTTT.

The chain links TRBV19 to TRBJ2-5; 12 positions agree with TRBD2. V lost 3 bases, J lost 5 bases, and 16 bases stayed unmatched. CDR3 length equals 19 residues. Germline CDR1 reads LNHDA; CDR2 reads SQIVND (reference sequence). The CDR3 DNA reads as TGTGCCAGTAGTATGAATTTTTGGGCTAGCGGGGGGGCGCGGGAGACCCAGTACTTC. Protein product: CASSMNFWASGGARETQYF. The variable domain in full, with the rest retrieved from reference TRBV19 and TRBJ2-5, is DGGITQSPKYLFRKEGQNVTLSCEQNLNHDAMYWYRQDPGQGLRLIYYSQIVNDFQKGDIAEGYSVSREKKESFPLTVTSAQKNPTAFYLCASSMNFWASGGARETQYFGPGTRLLVL.

DNA for the CDR3: TGTGCCAGCAGTGAATTGCGGGGGAGGAATGAAAAACTGTTTTTT. Amino acid sequence: CASSELRGRNEKLFF. The V and J genes are TRBV6-1 and TRBJ1-4, with a tentative D call TRBD1 (5 bases). V was trimmed by 2 bases and J by 5 bases, leaving 12 bases between them. This CDR3 spans 15 amino acids. The germline gives CDR1 MNHNS, CDR2 SASEGT.

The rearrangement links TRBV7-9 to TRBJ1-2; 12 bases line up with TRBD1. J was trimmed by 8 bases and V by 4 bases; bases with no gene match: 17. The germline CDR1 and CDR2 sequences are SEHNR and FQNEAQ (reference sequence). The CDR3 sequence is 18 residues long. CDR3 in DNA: TGTGCCAGCAGCTCGCCGGGACAGGGGGCGCGGTCAGCATGGGGCTACACCTTC. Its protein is CASSSPGQGARSAWGYTF.

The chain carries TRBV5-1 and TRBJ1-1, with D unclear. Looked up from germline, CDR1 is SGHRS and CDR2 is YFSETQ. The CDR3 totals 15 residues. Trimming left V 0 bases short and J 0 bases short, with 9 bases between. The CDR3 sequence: CASSLEAVMNTEAFF. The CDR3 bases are TGCGCCAGCAGCTTGGAGGCAGTCATGAACACTGAAGCTTTCTTT.

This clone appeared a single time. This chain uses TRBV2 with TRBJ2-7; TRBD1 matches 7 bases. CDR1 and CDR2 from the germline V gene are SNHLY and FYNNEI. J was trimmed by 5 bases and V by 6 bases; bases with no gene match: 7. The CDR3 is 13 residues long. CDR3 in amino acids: CASRRQGNHEQYF. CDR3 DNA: TGTGCCAGCAGAAGACAGGGTAACCACGAGCAGTACTTC.

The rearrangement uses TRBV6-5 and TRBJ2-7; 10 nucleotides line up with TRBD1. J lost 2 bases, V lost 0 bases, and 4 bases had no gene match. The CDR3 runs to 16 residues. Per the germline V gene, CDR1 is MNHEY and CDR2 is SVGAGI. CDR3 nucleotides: TGTGCCAGCAGTTACTCATTCGGGACAGGGGCCTACGAGCAGTACTTC. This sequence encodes CASSYSFGTGAYEQYF.

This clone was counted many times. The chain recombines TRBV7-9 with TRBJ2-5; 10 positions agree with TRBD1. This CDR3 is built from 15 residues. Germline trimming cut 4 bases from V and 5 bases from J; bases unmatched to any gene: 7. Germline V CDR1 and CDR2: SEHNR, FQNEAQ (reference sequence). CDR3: CASSSGTGALETQYF. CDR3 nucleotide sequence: TGTGCCAGCAGCTCCGGGACAGGGGCGTTGGAGACCCAGTACTTC.